These 20 T cell receptor beta chains were sequenced from one sample in a study of blood T cell repertoires in COVID-19. The data were produced by immunoSEQ multiplex PCR, yet TCRdb's version contains in-frame clones alone and is incomplete. The data contain around 190,000 clones, approximately 86% of them singletons. The sequenced sample was peripheral blood. Every receptor here comes from a man in his fifties with active or convalescent COVID-19.

The V call is TRBV6-5, the J call TRBJ2-1; TRBD1 is a possible D gene (5 bases). The CDR3 runs to 14 residues. Germline V gene lookup returns CDR1 MNHEY and CDR2 SVGAGI. Trimming shortened V by 8 bases and J by 2 bases, and 13 bases separated the two germline ends. The CDR3 bases are TGTGCCAGCGCCACAGGCGATGCCTACAATGAGCAGTTCTTC. It encodes CASATGDAYNEQFF.

The genes are TRBV10-1 and TRBJ1-1, with TRBD1 matching 7 bases. Looked up from germline, CDR1 is WNHNN and CDR2 is SYGVQD (reference sequence). J gave up 7 bases and V 4 bases, and 3 bases lay outside the gene matches. This CDR3 comprises 12 residues. The CDR3, as DNA: TGCGCCAGCAGTGTAGGGGACAGTGAAGCTTTCTTT. It codes for CASSVGDSEAFF.

The CDR3 sequence is CASSLGHGWTHEKLFF. The CDR3 bases are TGTGCCAGCAGTTTAGGTCACGGGTGGACTCATGAAAAACTGTTTTTT. The chain employs TRBV28 and TRBJ1-4; D uncertain. Germline CDR1 reads MDHEN; CDR2 reads SYDVKM. This CDR3 is built from 16 residues. Trimming took off 2 bases at V and 6 bases at J, with 16 bases between the two ends. Full variable domain (remainder filled in from reference TRBV28 and TRBJ1-4): DVKVTQSSRYLVKRTGEKVFLECVQDMDHENMFWYRQDPGLGLRLIYFSYDVKMKEKGDIPEGYSVSREKKERFSLILESASTNQTSMYLCASSLGHGWTHEKLFFGSGTQLSVL.

The chain combines TRBV4-1 with TRBJ2-1; D unresolved. The V gene lost 1 base and the J gene lost 4 bases, with 14 bases spanning the gap. Germline CDR1 is MGHRA and CDR2 is YSYEKL. The CDR3 runs to 16 residues. The CDR3 spells CASSQGHSQTYNEQFF. CDR3 nucleotide sequence: TGCGCCAGCAGCCAAGGGCACAGTCAGACATACAATGAGCAGTTCTTC.

This clone has only one observation. The chain carries TRBV24-1 and TRBJ2-1; D is unclear. The V and J ends lost 4 bases and 8 bases respectively, with 11 bases between them. The CDR3 extends over 13 amino acids. Germline V gene sequence: CDR1 KGHDR, CDR2 SFDVKD. The CDR3 region is CATSEMGQDEQFF. The CDR3 DNA reads TGTGCCACCAGTGAAATGGGCCAGGATGAGCAGTTCTTC.

This clone was counted a few times. The chain carries TRBV9 and TRBJ2-3; D gene ambiguous. V shed 4 bases and J shed 2 bases, with 23 bases lying between them. CDR3 length: 18 residues. CDR1 and CDR2 from the germline V gene are SGDLS and YYNGEE. The DNA of the CDR3 is TGTGCCAGCAGCAAAGTAGGAAGAACTAACGGAAACACAGATACGCAGTATTTT. It yields the protein CASSKVGRTNGNTDTQYF.

This chain links TRBV7-3 with TRBJ2-5, with 8 nucleotides matching TRBD2. J was trimmed by 4 bases and V by 2 bases; bases with no gene match: 0. Germline assignment: CDR1 SGHTA and CDR2 FQGTGA. This CDR3 contains 13 residues. CDR3 sequence reads: CASSLAGGETQYF. The DNA for the CDR3 is TGTGCCAGCAGCTTAGCGGGAGGAGAGACCCAGTACTTC.

The CDR3 DNA reads as TGTGCCAGCAGTCGAGGCAGGGGAGATAATTCACCCCTCCACTTT. Translated: CASSRGRGDNSPLHF. This chain links TRBV6-5 with TRBJ1-6, with a weak D call TRBD1 (6 bases). The CDR3 is made up of 15 amino acids. V was trimmed by 5 bases and J by 5 bases, leaving 13 bases between them. Germline CDR1 MNHEY, CDR2 SVGAGI.

This clone was recorded only once. This rearrangement joins TRBV4-2 to TRBJ2-4; 10 bases fit TRBD2. The germline CDR1 and CDR2 sequences are LGHNA and YNFKEQ. The CDR3 has 18 residues. The junction had 14 bases not matched to a gene; V was cut back by 0 bases and J by 9 bases. The chain's CDR3 is CASSQDEPLASGGRIQYF. CDR3 DNA sequence: TGTGCCAGCAGCCAAGATGAGCCCCTGGCTAGCGGGGGTCGCATTCAGTACTTC.

The rearrangement links TRBV5-1 to TRBJ1-6; the D gene is possibly TRBD1 (6 bases). The CDR3 covers 15 residues. CDR1 SGHRS and CDR2 YFSETQ come from the germline V gene. The V gene lost 4 bases and the J gene lost 14 bases, with 22 bases spanning the gap. The CDR3 reads CASSLSEASPGALHF. As DNA, the CDR3 is TGCGCCAGCAGCCTGTCGGAGGCCTCCCCAGGGGCCCTCCACTTT.

The chain couples TRBV28 to TRBJ1-3; D unclear. There are 14 residues in the CDR3. V gave up 3 bases and J gave up 6 bases, with 12 bases separating them. CDR1 is MDHEN and CDR2 is SYDVKM in the germline V gene. CDR3 region: CASSFRVSENTIYF. CDR3 in DNA: TGTGCCAGCAGTTTTCGGGTCTCCGAAAACACCATATATTTT.

This clone showed up just once. The rearrangement links TRBV7-3 to TRBJ2-1; 11 bases are a match to TRBD2. V gave up 0 bases and J gave up 10 bases; unmatched junction bases: 8. The CDR3 has 16 residues. From germline, CDR1 is SGHTA and CDR2 FQGTGA. The CDR3 DNA sequence: TGTGCCAGCAGCTTAACTAGCGGGAGGGCCTTCAGGGAGCAGTTCTTC. Its protein is CASSLTSGRAFREQFF. The full variable domain, rest sourced from reference TRBV7-3 and TRBJ2-1, is GAGVSQTPSNKVTEKGKYVELRCDPISGHTALYWYRQSLGQGPEFLIYFQGTGAADDSGLPNDRFFAVRPEGSVSTLKIQRTERGDSAVYLCASSLTSGRAFREQFFGPGTRLTVL.

This rearrangement joins TRBV12-3 or TRBV12-4 to TRBJ2-5, with D uncertain. V was clipped by 3 bases and J by 3 bases, with 5 bases between them. CDR3 length: 12 amino acids. The CDR3 nucleotides are TGTGCCAGCAGTTTCGCGAAAGAGACCCAGTACTTC. It specifies CASSFAKETQYF.

This sequence joins TRBV10-3 and TRBJ1-4; D is uncertain. Germline V gene sequence: CDR1 ENHRY, CDR2 SYGVKD. The CDR3 is made up of 19 amino acids. Trimming removed 2 bases at V and 5 bases at J, with 24 bases between. The CDR3 DNA is TGTGCCATCAGTGAGAGTCAGGTCCCCAAAGGGAGGCGGAATGAAAAACTGTTTTTT. It yields the protein CAISESQVPKGRRNEKLFF.

This chain uses TRBV7-2 with TRBJ1-5; a weak D match, TRBD1 (6 bases). The CDR3 extends over 15 amino acids. From germline, CDR1 is SGHTA and CDR2 FQGNSA. V lost 0 bases, J lost 6 bases, and 12 bases lay in between. CDR3 coding DNA: TGTGCCAGCAGCTTAGCGGGGGGGCAGGGTCAGCCCCAGCATTTT. Protein product: CASSLAGGQGQPQHF.

The V call is TRBV28, the J call TRBJ2-7; 8 bases agree with TRBD1. The length of the CDR3 is 15 residues. V dropped 5 bases and J dropped 0; count of bases not matched to a gene: 6. Germline V gene sequence: CDR1 MDHEN, CDR2 SYDVKM. The CDR3 loop is CASSTTGTGSYEQYF. Written as DNA, the CDR3 is TGTGCCAGCAGTACCACAGGGACAGGCTCCTACGAGCAGTACTTC.

V and J are TRBV29-1 and TRBJ1-1; D uncertain. Per germline, CDR1 SQVTM and CDR2 ANQGSEA. CDR3 length: 14 amino acids. V gave up 4 bases and J gave up 0 bases, with 12 bases separating them. The CDR3 protein is CSVGSSLMNTEAFF. CDR3 nucleotide sequence: TGCAGCGTTGGCTCTTCACTCATGAACACTGAAGCTTTCTTT.

V gene TRBV5-1 combines with J gene TRBJ2-7; 9 positions agree with TRBD1. J lost 6 bases, V lost 4 bases, and 5 bases had no gene match. The germline gives CDR1 SGHRS, CDR2 YFSETQ. This CDR3 region has 13 residues. The CDR3 sequence is CASSRTGDSEQYF. The CDR3 bases are TGCGCCAGCAGCAGGACAGGGGACAGCGAGCAGTACTTC.

The chain employs TRBV7-9 and TRBJ2-7; tentative D call: TRBD1 (6 bases). In germline, CDR1 is SEHNR, CDR2 FQNEAQ (reference sequence). This CDR3 is built from 12 residues. The V gene lost 5 bases and the J gene lost 6 bases, with 11 bases spanning the gap. The chain's CDR3 is CASSQDSLEQYF. The DNA of the CDR3 is TGTGCCAGCAGCCAGGACAGCCTCGAGCAGTACTTC. The complete variable domain, with remaining parts taken from reference TRBV7-9 and TRBJ2-7, reads DTGVSQNPRHKITKRGQNVTFRCDPISEHNRLYWYRQTLGQGPEFLTYFQNEAQLEKSRLLSDRFSAERPKGSFSTLEIQRTEQGDSAMYLCASSQDSLEQYFGPGTRLTVT.

V usage is TRBV5-1 and J usage is TRBJ2-7; D is possibly TRBD1 (7 bases). Trimming took off 4 bases at V and 1 base at J, with 18 bases between the two ends. The CDR3 runs 16 residues. Germline V gene sequence: CDR1 SGHRS, CDR2 YFSETQ. CDR3 DNA sequence: TGCGCCAGCAGCCCGGGGCCAGGGGGGATTTCCTACGAGCAGTACTTC. Translated, it gives CASSPGPGGISYEQYF.